The entry that follows covers one T cell receptor beta chain sequence. No cognate antigen has been identified for it. Base qualities are not provided; no much larger clone lies one nucleotide away. TCRbeta CDR3 regions were amplified from genomic DNA using the immunoSEQ Assay, a bias-controlled multiplex PCR. Regarding the original processing steps: The number of nucleated cells in each sample was estimated by amplification of reference gene primers within the assay. Sequence reads were collapsed and filtered to measure the absolute abundance of every unique TCRbeta CDR3 rearrangement. Productive Simpson clonality was computed per sample as the square root of Simpson's diversity index over productive rearrangements. TCRdb took over this immuneACCESS table, retaining in-frame rearrangements with V and J assigned. Such tables are incomplete; in checked studies, under half of the missing clones stem from an unresolved V gene, and the remainder is unexplained. V and J calls and clone size are copied from that table; D and trimming were computed from the DNA. Present in this sample are under 95,000 clones, around 90% of which were seen just once. The ten most abundant clones make up roughly 5.6% of the sample.

This record comes from a study of blood T cell repertoires in COVID-19 (dated by TCRdb to 2019 to 2021). Broadly, across the study: The collaborator samples originated in the United States, Italy and Spain and spanned the acute and convalescent phases of COVID-19. The material from the prospective study consisted of cDNA or gDNA derived from T cells, B-cell-depleted T cells, or PBMCs. Subjects who had been exposed to COVID-19, were actively infected with it, or had recovered from it provided the deeply sampled blood TCRbeta repertoires that made up the dataset. The repertoires were released in a freely available public database intended as a resource for research on the immune response to SARS-CoV-2. Samples came from the ongoing ImmuneRACE study (first 160 participants) plus 1,254 subjects from 6 global collaborators. Nearly every sample came with metadata listing a de-identified subject ID, COVID-19 status, age in years and sex. HLA class I and class II types, where available, came from metadata supplied by the sample provider rather than from assay-based typing. Here is what the overall study found, with its caveats: The quantity of clinical and demographic metadata differed by source and by participant and was supplied without curation.

Whole blood was collected in K2EDTA tubes by collaborating institutions according to the institutions' own protocols. For TCRbeta analysis, collaborators shipped samples as frozen whole blood, isolated PBMCs, or DNA extracted from either of those sample types. Reading the germline V gene gives CDR1 SGHRS and CDR2 YFSETQ. V loses 4 bases at its end and J loses 0 bases; junction bases beyond the gene matches: 8. There are 17 amino acids in the CDR3, from cysteine to phenylalanine inclusive. The CDR3 DNA has 51 bases and is translated from base 1. The chain employs TRBV5-1 and TRBJ2-7, with 12 bases aligning to TRBD2. The sequence was obtained from a human donor in a cohort sampled during active COVID-19. The sample comprised peripheral blood. CDR3 region: CASSLRTSGELSYEQYF. The nucleotide sequence reads as follows: TGCGCCAGCAGCCTCAGGACTAGCGGGGAGCTCTCCTACGAGCAGTACTTC.